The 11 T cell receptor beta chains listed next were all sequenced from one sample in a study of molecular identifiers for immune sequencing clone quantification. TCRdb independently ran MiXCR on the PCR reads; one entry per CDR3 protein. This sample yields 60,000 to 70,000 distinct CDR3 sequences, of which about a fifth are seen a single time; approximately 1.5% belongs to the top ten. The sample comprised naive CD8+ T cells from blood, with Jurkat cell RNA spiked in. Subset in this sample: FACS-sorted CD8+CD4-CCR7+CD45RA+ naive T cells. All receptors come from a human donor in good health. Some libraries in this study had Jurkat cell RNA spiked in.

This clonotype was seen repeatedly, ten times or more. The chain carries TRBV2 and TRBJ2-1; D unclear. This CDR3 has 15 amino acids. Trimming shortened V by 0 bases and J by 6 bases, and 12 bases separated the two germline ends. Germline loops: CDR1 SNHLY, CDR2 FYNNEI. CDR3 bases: TGTGCCAGCAGTGAAGCGCTTGGTCAGCGCAATGAGCAGTTCTTC. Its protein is CASSEALGQRNEQFF.

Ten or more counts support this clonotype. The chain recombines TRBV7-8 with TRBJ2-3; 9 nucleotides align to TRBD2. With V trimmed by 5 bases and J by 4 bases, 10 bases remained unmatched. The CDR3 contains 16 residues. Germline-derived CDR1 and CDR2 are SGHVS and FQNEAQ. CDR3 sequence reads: CASSIGVAGGPDTQYF. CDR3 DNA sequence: TGTGCCAGCAGCATCGGGGTCGCGGGAGGGCCAGATACGCAGTATTTT. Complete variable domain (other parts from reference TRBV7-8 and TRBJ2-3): GAGVSQSPRYKVAKRGQDVALRCDPISGHVSLFWYQQALGQGPEFLTYFQNEAQLDKSGLPSDRFFAERPEGSVSTLKIQRTQQEDSAVYLCASSIGVAGGPDTQYFGPGTRLTVL.

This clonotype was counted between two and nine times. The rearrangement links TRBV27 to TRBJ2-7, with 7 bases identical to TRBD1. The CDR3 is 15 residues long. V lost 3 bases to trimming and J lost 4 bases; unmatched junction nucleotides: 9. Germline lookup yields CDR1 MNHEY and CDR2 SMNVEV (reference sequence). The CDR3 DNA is TGTGCCAGCAGTTTTCAGGGTACAGGGGTGTACGAGCAGTACTTC. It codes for CASSFQGTGVYEQYF.

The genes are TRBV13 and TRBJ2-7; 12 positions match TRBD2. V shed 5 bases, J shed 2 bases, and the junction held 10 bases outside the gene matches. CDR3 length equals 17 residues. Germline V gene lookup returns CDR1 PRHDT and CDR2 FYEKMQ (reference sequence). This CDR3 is CASSDRTSGISPYEQYF. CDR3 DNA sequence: TGTGCCAGCAGCGACAGGACTAGCGGGATCTCCCCCTACGAGCAGTACTTC.

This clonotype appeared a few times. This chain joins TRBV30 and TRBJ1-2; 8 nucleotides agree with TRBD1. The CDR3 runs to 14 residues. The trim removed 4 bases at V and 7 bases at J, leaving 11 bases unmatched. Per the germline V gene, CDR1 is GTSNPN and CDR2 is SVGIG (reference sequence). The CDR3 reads CAWIPPGQAFGYTF. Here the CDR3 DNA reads TGTGCCTGGATTCCACCGGGACAGGCTTTTGGCTACACCTTC.

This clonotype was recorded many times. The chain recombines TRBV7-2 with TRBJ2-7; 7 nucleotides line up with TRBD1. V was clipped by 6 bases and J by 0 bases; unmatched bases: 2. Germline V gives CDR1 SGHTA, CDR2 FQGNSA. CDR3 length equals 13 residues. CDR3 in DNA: TGTGCCAGCAGAGAGGGGGCCTCCTACGAGCAGTACTTC. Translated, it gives CASREGASYEQYF.

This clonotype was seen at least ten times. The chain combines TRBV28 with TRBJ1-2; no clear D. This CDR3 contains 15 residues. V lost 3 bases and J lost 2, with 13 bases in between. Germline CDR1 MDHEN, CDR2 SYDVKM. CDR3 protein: CASSFRPDGNYGYTF. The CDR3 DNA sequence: TGTGCCAGCAGTTTTCGACCGGACGGAAACTATGGCTACACCTTC.

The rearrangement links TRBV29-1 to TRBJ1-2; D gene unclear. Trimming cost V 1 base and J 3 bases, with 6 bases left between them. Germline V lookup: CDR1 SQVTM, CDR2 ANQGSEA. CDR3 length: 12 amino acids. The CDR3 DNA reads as TGCAGCGTTGAAGGACGGGACTATGGCTACACCTTC. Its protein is CSVEGRDYGYTF. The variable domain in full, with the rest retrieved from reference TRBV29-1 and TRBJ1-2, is SAVISQKPSRDICQRGTSLTIQCQVDSQVTMMFWYRQQPGQSLTLIATANQGSEATYESGFVIDKFPISRPNLTFSTLTVSNMSPEDSSIYLCSVEGRDYGYTFGSGTRLTVV.

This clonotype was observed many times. The CDR3 loop reads CASSLVSSRGRANQPQHF. CDR3 coding DNA: TGTGCCAGCAGCTTAGTATCCTCCAGGGGGCGGGCCAATCAGCCCCAGCATTTT. J is TRBJ1-5 and V is TRBV7-9, with 8 bases fitting TRBD1. The CDR3 extends over 18 amino acids. V lost 1 base and J lost 3; bases outside the gene matches: 11. CDR1 is SEHNR and CDR2 is FQNEAQ in the germline V gene (reference sequence).

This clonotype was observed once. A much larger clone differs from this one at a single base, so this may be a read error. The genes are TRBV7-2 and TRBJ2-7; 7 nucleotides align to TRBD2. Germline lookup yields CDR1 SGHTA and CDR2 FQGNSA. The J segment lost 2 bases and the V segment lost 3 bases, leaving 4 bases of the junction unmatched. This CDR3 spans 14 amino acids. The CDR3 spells CASSFGGSPYEQYF. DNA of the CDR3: TGTGCCAGCAGCTTTGGCGGGAGCCCCTACGAGCAGTACTTC.

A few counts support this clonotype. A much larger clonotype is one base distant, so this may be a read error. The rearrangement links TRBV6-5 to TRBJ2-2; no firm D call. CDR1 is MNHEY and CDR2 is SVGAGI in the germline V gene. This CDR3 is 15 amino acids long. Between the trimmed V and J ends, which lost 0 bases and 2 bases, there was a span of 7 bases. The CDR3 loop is CASSYSLGNTGELFF. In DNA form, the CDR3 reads TGTGCCAGCAGTTACTCGCTCGGCAACACCGGGGAGCTGTTTTTT.